The T cell receptor (beta chain) described here comes from a study of blood T cell repertoires in COVID-19. About the study: Donors in the United States, Italy and Spain gave samples during acute or convalescent COVID-19. Nucleic acid was either cDNA or gDNA, and it came from T cells, B-cell-depleted T cells, or PBMCs.

The CDR3 spans 16 residues. Germline assignment: CDR1 LGHDT and CDR2 YNNKEL (reference sequence). The junction had 14 bases not matched to a gene; V was cut back by 3 bases and J by 8 bases. Seattle cases were enrolled at active infection and followed longitudinally. In the source study's methods: Quantification of nucleated cells was approximated via reference gene primer amplification. Assay used: immunoSEQ multiplex PCR; TCRdb lists only in-frame clones, some missing. The V and J calls and the clone size are those of that table, but D and trimming were determined from the DNA. The table has roughly 290,000 clones, roughly 84% seen once.

This TCR came from a human donor with COVID-19, enrolled during active disease. The donor label of this sample is uncertain. The V and J genes are TRBV3-1 (or the pseudogene TRBV3-2) and TRBJ1-2; 8 positions agree with TRBD1. The sample consisted of peripheral blood. The CDR3, as DNA: TGTGCCAGCAGCCATTCCTCAATACAGGGGGGTGAAGGCTACACCTTC. It is translated as CASSHSSIQGGEGYTF.